Each of the 3 T cell receptor beta chains below was sequenced from the same sample in a study of OX40 agonist ivuxolimab in advanced cancers. Here immunoSEQ multiplex PCR was the method, and the copy in TCRdb shows in-frame clones only, minus some. The sample records 50,000 to 75,000 clones, 85% to 90% being singletons. Sequencing was performed on CD4+ or CD8+ T cells sorted from blood, taken in a trial of the OX40 agonist ivuxolimab. All receptors derive from an adult with an advanced solid tumor such as melanoma, head and neck, liver or kidney cancer.

The chain recombines TRBV25-1 with TRBJ1-4; D is undetermined. The CDR3 covers 16 residues. The V end lost 3 bases, the J end lost 3 bases, and 14 bases lay between the germline ends. Germline CDR1 MGHDK, CDR2 SYGVNS. CDR3 loop: CASSDPHGRSNEKLFF. CDR3 sequence (DNA): TGTGCCAGCAGTGACCCCCACGGCCGCTCTAATGAAAAACTGTTTTTT. The variable domain in full, with the rest retrieved from reference TRBV25-1 and TRBJ1-4, is EADIYQTPRYLVIGTGKKITLECSQTMGHDKMYWYQQDPGMELHLIHYSYGVNSTEKGDLSSESTVSRIRTEHFPLTLESARPSHTSQYLCASSDPHGRSNEKLFFGSGTQLSVL.

V and J are TRBV5-1 and TRBJ1-2; D gene unclear. This CDR3 has 13 residues. Germline V CDR1 and CDR2: SGHRS, YFSETQ. The V gene lost 4 bases and the J gene lost 4 bases, with 11 bases spanning the gap. This CDR3 is CASSEDGSYGYTF. DNA of the CDR3: TGCGCCAGCAGCGAGGACGGATCCTATGGCTACACCTTC.

This chain connects TRBV18 to TRBJ2-3; 12 positions match TRBD2. This CDR3 is built from 15 residues. Germline-derived CDR1 and CDR2 are KGHSH and LQKENI. With 8 bases clipped from V and 0 bases from J, the junction kept 3 bases outside the gene matches. In DNA form, the CDR3 reads TGTGCCAGCCTCCTAGCGGGGGGGAGCACAGATACGCAGTATTTT. Translating gives CASLLAGGSTDTQYF.